One sample yielded the 15 T cell receptor beta chains listed below, sequenced in a study of T cell repertoires in cytomegalovirus infection. TCRdb redid the calling of the reads with MiXCR, one entry per CDR3 protein. This sample has about 480,000 distinct CDR3 sequences, with 25% to 35% found just once. No antigen is known for these receptors. This specimen consisted of cultured PBMCs, obtained from culture after CMV antigen stimulation. The receptors shown here come from a human donor in good health (CMV status not recorded). Some clones in this sample may be carry-over from other donors' samples.

This chain joins TRBV7-2 and TRBJ2-5; 8 bases align to TRBD1. This CDR3 comprises 15 residues. V gave up 6 bases and J gave up 3 bases; unmatched junction bases: 9. Germline V gene data show CDR1 as SGHTA and CDR2 as FQGNSA. The CDR3 nucleotides are TGTGCCAGCAGTCGGGGGACAGGATTCAAAGAGACCCAGTACTTC. As protein: CASSRGTGFKETQYF.

The chain uses TRBV7-6 and TRBJ1-3; 7 nucleotides align to TRBD1. With V trimmed by 4 bases and J by 0 bases, 3 bases remained unmatched. Per germline, CDR1 SGHVS and CDR2 FNYEAQ. This CDR3 spans 15 amino acids. DNA of the CDR3: TGTGCCAGCAGCTCCGACAGGGTCTCTGGAAACACCATATATTTT. This codes for CASSSDRVSGNTIYF.

The table lists this clonotype with many counts. The CDR3 reads CASSKDTSSGNTIYF. The CDR3 bases are TGTGCCAGCAGTAAGGACACTAGCTCTGGAAACACCATATATTTT. The gene calls are TRBV7-2 and TRBJ1-3, with a possible D match to TRBD1 (5 bases). In germline, CDR1 is SGHTA, CDR2 FQGNSA. This CDR3 contains 15 residues. V lost 6 bases to trimming and J lost 0 bases, with 12 bases between them.

CDR3 DNA sequence: TGTGCCAGCAGCGCCATACAGGCGGTGAATGAAAAACTGTTTTTT. It yields the protein CASSAIQAVNEKLFF. This sequence joins TRBV7-6 and TRBJ1-4; D may be TRBD1 (5 bases). Looked up from germline, CDR1 is SGHVS and CDR2 is FNYEAQ. The ends were cut back, 5 bases at V and 5 bases at J, with 15 bases in the middle. This CDR3 comprises 15 residues.

This clonotype was counted between two and nine times. The chain carries TRBV7-9 and TRBJ2-1; 9 nucleotides line up with TRBD1. The CDR3 runs to 14 residues. The junction had 4 bases not matched to a gene; V was cut back by 8 bases and J by 2 bases. From germline, CDR1 is SEHNR and CDR2 FQNEAQ (reference sequence). In nucleotides, the CDR3 is TGTGCCAGCGGTAGGACAGGGGCCTACAATGAGCAGTTCTTC. Protein sequence: CASGRTGAYNEQFF.

This chain links TRBV19 with TRBJ2-1; 11 bases map to TRBD2. From germline, CDR1 is LNHDA and CDR2 SQIVND (reference sequence). The CDR3 covers 16 residues. The junction had 7 bases not matched to a gene; V was cut back by 4 bases and J by 5 bases. CDR3 protein: CASSTPLAGGNNEQFF. CDR3 DNA sequence: TGTGCCAGTAGTACCCCCCTAGCGGGAGGAAACAATGAGCAGTTCTTC. Looking up the rest from reference TRBV19 and TRBJ2-1 gives the full variable domain: DGGITQSPKYLFRKEGQNVTLSCEQNLNHDAMYWYRQDPGQGLRLIYYSQIVNDFQKGDIAEGYSVSREKKESFPLTVTSAQKNPTAFYLCASSTPLAGGNNEQFFGPGTRLTVL.

This chain joins TRBV4-3 and TRBJ2-2; D unresolved. The CDR3 is 14 residues long. Germline values: CDR1 LGHNA, CDR2 YSLEER. The ends were cut back, 1 base at V and 4 bases at J, with 7 bases in the middle. CDR3 DNA: TGCGCCAGCAGCCAAGGTTTAGCCACCGGGGAGCTGTTTTTT. Encoded protein: CASSQGLATGELFF.

V and J are TRBV7-9 and TRBJ2-2; D gene uncertain. V lost 9 bases to trimming and J lost 6 bases, with 14 bases between them. CDR1 SEHNR and CDR2 FQNEAQ come from the germline V gene (reference sequence). The CDR3 consists of 13 residues. The CDR3 nucleotides read TGTGCCAGTAAAGACCTAGGCCCCGGGGAGCTGTTTTTT. Translation gives CASKDLGPGELFF.

This clonotype appeared a few times. J is TRBJ2-1 and V is TRBV20-1; no firm D call. Germline values: CDR1 DFQATT, CDR2 SNEGSKA (reference sequence). The CDR3 runs 15 residues. Trimming left V 5 bases short and J 10 bases short, with 24 bases between. CDR3: CSAETGRSAWSEQFF. CDR3 in DNA: TGCAGTGCTGAGACCGGACGGTCCGCCTGGTCAGAGCAGTTCTTC.

This clonotype was seen more than once but under ten times. The chain joins TRBV6-2 or TRBV6-3 to TRBJ1-1; a weak D match, TRBD1 (5 bases). The CDR3 consists of 17 residues. The V gene lost 6 bases and the J gene lost 0 bases, with 20 bases spanning the gap. CDR1 is MNHEY and CDR2 is SVGEGT in the germline V gene. CDR3 region: CASRETAGGTLNTEAFF. CDR3 coding DNA: TGTGCCAGCAGGGAAACAGCCGGGGGGACCCTGAACACTGAAGCTTTCTTT.

The chain employs TRBV6-1 and TRBJ2-7; the D is unclear. Trimming left V 6 bases short and J 5 bases short, with 11 bases between. Germline V gene sequence: CDR1 MNHNS, CDR2 SASEGT. The CDR3 contains 12 residues. The CDR3, as DNA: TGTGCCAGCAGGAGATCGGGTGACGAGCAGTACTTC. Protein product: CASRRSGDEQYF.

The genes are TRBV6-2 or TRBV6-3 and TRBJ2-7; 7 bases line up with TRBD2. V shed 2 bases and J 1 base; nucleotides not matched to a gene: 11. The CDR3 loop spans 17 amino acids. Looked up from germline, CDR1 is MNHEY and CDR2 is SVGEGT. The DNA for the CDR3 is TGTGCCAGCAGTTACGTTTTGGGGGGGACTGCGTCCTACGAGCAGTACTTC. Residues: CASSYVLGGTASYEQYF.

V and J are TRBV5-3 and TRBJ1-5, with a tentative D call TRBD1 (6 bases). TRBV5-3 is reported as an ORF; its role is uncertain. V lost 5 bases and J 6 bases, leaving 15 bases between the germline ends. The CDR3 loop spans 14 amino acids. This CDR3 reads CARSLRGCAQPQHF. The DNA for the CDR3 is TGTGCCAGAAGTTTAAGGGGGTGTGCTCAGCCCCAGCATTTT.

This clonotype has at least ten counts. This chain links TRBV7-2 with TRBJ1-2, with TRBD1 as a possible D gene (6 bases). V lost 2 bases to trimming and J lost 8 bases, with 12 bases between them. CDR3 length equals 13 residues. Germline CDR1 reads SGHTA; CDR2 reads FQGNSA. The CDR3 loop reads CASSLRRGSGYTF. CDR3 bases: TGTGCCAGCAGCTTAAGGAGGGGGAGCGGCTACACCTTC.

The chain joins TRBV7-2 to TRBJ2-1; D call uncertain. The CDR3 covers 17 residues. The V gene's germline CDR1 is SGHTA and CDR2 FQGNSA. V lost 1 base and J 0 bases, leaving 13 bases between the germline ends. The CDR3 DNA reads as TGTGCCAGCAGCTTAGAAGTAGCCCTGAGCTCCTACAATGAGCAGTTCTTC. Amino acids: CASSLEVALSSYNEQFF.